This T cell receptor beta chain was captured in a study of Tregs in tolerant kidney transplant recipients. The CDR3 is 11 residues long. Germline-derived CDR1 and CDR2 are MNHEY and SVGAGI. V shed 2 bases and J 9 bases; nucleotides not matched to a gene: 0. This table comes from immunoSEQ multiplex PCR, and its TCRdb copy is limited to in-frame clones, with some not included. The data hold 90,000 to 120,000 clones, with 90% observed a single time. This TCR derives from a human donor who received a combined kidney and bone marrow transplant. The V gene is TRBV6-5, the J gene TRBJ1-1; 7 nucleotides match TRBD1. The sample in question was CD4+ T cells from blood, obtained before the transplant. DNA for the CDR3: TGTGCCAGCAGTTACAGGGGGCAAGCTTTCTTT. It encodes CASSYRGQAFF.